These 26 T cell receptor beta chains share one sample of origin, sequenced in a study of PD-1 blockade in classical Hodgkin lymphoma. Libraries were prepared by immunoSEQ multiplex PCR; TCRdb keeps only in-frame clonotypes and omits some of them. The table includes under 100,000 clones, approximately 80% detected once. All patients experienced relapse after autologous stem cell transplantation, and brentuximab vedotin exposure was variable. The sample was peripheral blood mononuclear cells (PBMCs), taken at baseline. The origin of the receptors is a human donor with classical Hodgkin lymphoma.

V is TRBV15 and J is TRBJ1-4; the match to TRBD1 covers 7 bases. The CDR3 totals 14 residues. Germline V gene data show CDR1 as LNHNV and CDR2 as YYDKDF (reference sequence). Unmatched junction bases numbered 2, after V lost 1 base and J lost 6 bases. CDR3 bases: TGTGCCACCAGCAGAGGCCAGGGGGATGAAAAACTGTTTTTT. Its translation is CATSRGQGDEKLFF.

The V gene is TRBV4-2, the J gene TRBJ2-2; D is possibly TRBD2 (6 bases). Trimming left V 6 bases short and J 1 base short, with 15 bases between. This CDR3 spans 16 amino acids. In germline, CDR1 is LGHNA, CDR2 YNFKEQ. Here the CDR3 DNA reads TGTGCCAGCAGTGAGCGGGCAGGGCGGAACACCGGGGAGCTGTTTTTT. Residues: CASSERAGRNTGELFF.

The chain is built from TRBV7-9 and TRBJ2-6; TRBD2 might be the D (5 bases). V was trimmed by 2 bases and J by 2 bases, leaving 13 bases between them. The CDR3 is 17 residues long. Germline V gene data show CDR1 as SEHNR and CDR2 as FQNEAQ (reference sequence). The CDR3 here is CASSLHTGWAGANVLTF. The CDR3 DNA sequence: TGTGCCAGCAGCTTACATACGGGATGGGCTGGGGCCAACGTCCTGACTTTC.

The rearrangement uses TRBV14 and TRBJ1-1; unclear D gene. This CDR3 region has 15 residues. Trimming took off 4 bases at V and 1 base at J, with 13 bases between the two ends. Germline V gene data show CDR1 as SGHDN and CDR2 as FVKESK. This CDR3 reads CASSPQAIRNTEAFF. The CDR3 nucleotides are TGTGCCAGCAGCCCGCAGGCTATAAGGAACACTGAAGCTTTCTTT.

V and J are TRBV5-6 and TRBJ1-1; D remains unclear. Germline V CDR1 and CDR2: SGHDT, YYEEEE. Trimming took 1 base from V and 4 from J, leaving 14 bases between them. The CDR3 consists of 15 residues. The CDR3 region is CASSLRYKLATEAFF. CDR3 sequence (DNA): TGTGCCAGCAGCTTGCGGTACAAATTGGCCACTGAAGCTTTCTTT.

The chain has TRBV7-9 and TRBJ2-1; TRBD2 is a possible D gene (6 bases). In germline, CDR1 is SEHNR, CDR2 FQNEAQ (reference sequence). The ends were cut back, 1 base at V and 0 bases at J, with 10 bases in the middle. CDR3 length: 16 residues. The DNA for the CDR3 is TGTGCCAGCAGCTTAGGCGCCGGGAGCTCCTACAATGAGCAGTTCTTC. This gives the protein CASSLGAGSSYNEQFF.

The chain couples TRBV6-5 to TRBJ1-1, with D possibly matching TRBD1 (5 bases). The CDR3 is 16 amino acids. V was clipped by 3 bases and J by 0 bases, with 14 bases between them. CDR1 and CDR2 (germline): MNHEY, SVGAGI. CDR3 bases: TGTGCCAGCAGTTATTTCCCGGGACGGTTGAACACTGAAGCTTTCTTT. This codes for CASSYFPGRLNTEAFF.

The chain links TRBV9 to TRBJ1-6; D is unclear. Trimming stripped 4 bases from V and 6 bases from J, with 11 bases between. There are 14 residues in the CDR3. Germline V gene sequence: CDR1 SGDLS, CDR2 YYNGEE. In DNA form, the CDR3 reads TGTGCCAGCAGCCGGGGTCAGCTTAATTCACCCCTCCACTTT. Translation gives CASSRGQLNSPLHF.

This clone was counted a single time. The chain carries TRBV5-6 and TRBJ2-5; weak D call: TRBD2 (6 bases). The germline V and J ends were trimmed by 1 base and 0 bases, with 16 bases remaining between them. This CDR3 comprises 17 residues. CDR1 and CDR2 from the germline V gene are SGHDT and YYEEEE. CDR3 region: CASSLLGRREYQETQYF. The DNA of the CDR3 is TGTGCCAGCAGCTTGTTGGGCAGGAGGGAGTACCAAGAGACCCAGTACTTC.

This chain connects TRBV7-2 to TRBJ2-5; 8 bases align to TRBD2. J gave up 9 bases and V 2 bases, and 14 bases lay outside the gene matches. The germline CDR1 and CDR2 sequences are SGHTA and FQGNSA. CDR3 length: 16 amino acids. The CDR3 DNA follows: TGTGCCAGCAGCTTAACAGCCCGGGAGGGGGGGTTGTCCCAGTACTTC. Protein: CASSLTAREGGLSQYF.

The chain carries TRBV7-2 and TRBJ2-3; 7 positions agree with TRBD2. Germline CDR1 is SGHTA and CDR2 is FQGNSA. The CDR3 has 14 residues. V shed 4 bases, J shed 3 bases, and the junction held 4 bases outside the gene matches. The DNA for the CDR3 is TGTGCCAGCAGCTCGCGGGAGTTTACAGATACGCAGTATTTT. It codes for CASSSREFTDTQYF.

This clone was found once. The chain uses TRBV28 and TRBJ2-6; tentative D call: TRBD1 (5 bases). Germline CDR1 is MDHEN and CDR2 is SYDVKM. The ends were cut back, 6 bases at V and 0 bases at J, with 18 bases in the middle. This CDR3 is 18 amino acids long. The CDR3 DNA is TGTGCCAGCAGACCGGTCGGTACAGGTAGCTCTGGGGCCAACGTCCTGACTTTC. It encodes CASRPVGTGSSGANVLTF. Full variable domain (missing parts from reference TRBV28 and TRBJ2-6): DVKVTQSSRYLVKRTGEKVFLECVQDMDHENMFWYRQDPGLGLRLIYFSYDVKMKEKGDIPEGYSVSREKKERFSLILESASTNQTSMYLCASRPVGTGSSGANVLTFGAGSRLTVL.

CDR3 coding DNA: TGTGCCATCATGGGGGATAGCACAGATACGCAGTATTTT. It is translated as CAIMGDSTDTQYF. The chain employs TRBV10-3 and TRBJ2-3; either TRBD1 or TRBD2 may supply D (5 bases each). This CDR3 contains 13 residues. Germline V gene data show CDR1 as ENHRY and CDR2 as SYGVKD. V was cut by 7 bases and J by 0 bases, with 8 bases left in between.

The gene calls are TRBV6-5 and TRBJ2-5; no firm D call. There are 13 residues in the CDR3. With 5 bases removed from V and 11 bases from J, the gap between germline ends came to 18 bases. The germline V gene has CDR1 MNHEY and CDR2 SVGAGI. CDR3 DNA sequence: TGTGCCAGCAGTCTGGTGGCCTCTACGGAGCAGTACTTC. Translated, it gives CASSLVASTEQYF.

The rearrangement joins TRBV5-1 to TRBJ2-7; D gene uncertain. The V end was cut by 4 bases, the J end by 3 bases, with 14 bases between. Germline CDR1 and CDR2: SGHRS and YFSETQ. The CDR3 is 14 residues long. CDR3 sequence: CASSLTTVSYEQYF. In nucleotides, the CDR3 is TGCGCCAGCAGCCTAACCACCGTGAGCTACGAGCAGTACTTC.

The V gene is TRBV11-2, the J gene TRBJ2-5; 10 bases fit TRBD2. The CDR3 extends over 18 amino acids. CDR1 is SGHAT, CDR2 FQNNGV, per germline. J was trimmed by 5 bases and V by 0 bases; bases with no gene match: 12. The CDR3 DNA reads TGTGCCAGCAGCTTAGATCGAGGGGCTAGCGGGAGTCGGGAGACCCAGTACTTC. Protein sequence: CASSLDRGASGSRETQYF.

This chain uses TRBV4-3 with TRBJ2-7, with 7 bases matching TRBD1. This CDR3 has 17 amino acids. V was clipped by 1 base and J by 2 bases; unmatched bases: 11. Germline loops: CDR1 LGHNA, CDR2 YSLEER. CDR3 in DNA: TGCGCCAGCAGCCAAGCGTTACGACAGGGAGAACCCTACGAGCAGTACTTC. It is translated as CASSQALRQGEPYEQYF.

With regard to this clone: A read error may produce the germline difference seen at one junction end. The V gene is TRBV13, the J gene TRBJ1-2; D is unclear. This CDR3 has 13 residues. CDR1 and CDR2 from the germline V gene are PRHDT and FYEKMQ (reference sequence). The CDR3 bases are TGTGCCAGCAGCTTAGGGTCTGGCGGTGGCGGGATCTTC. Translating gives CASSLGSGGGGIF.

This chain joins TRBV5-4 and TRBJ1-3; the D is unclear. Trimming cost V 0 bases and J 0 bases, with 7 bases left between them. Germline CDR1 is SGHNT and CDR2 is YYREEE (reference sequence). The CDR3 covers 15 residues. The CDR3 loop reads CASSLDWDSGNTIYF. CDR3 nucleotide sequence: TGTGCCAGCAGCTTGGACTGGGACTCTGGAAACACCATATATTTT.

Remarks on this clone: One junction end disagrees with the germline gene, perhaps due to a read error. This chain links TRBV19 with TRBJ2-1; 7 bases line up with TRBD1. Germline loops: CDR1 LNHDA, CDR2 SQIVND (reference sequence). The CDR3 has 15 amino acids. The CDR3 DNA reads as TGTGCCAGTAGTGTAGACAGGGTGCCTTACAATGAGCAGTTCTTC. This sequence encodes CASSVDRVPYNEQFF.

The chain uses TRBV20-1 and TRBJ2-1; 8 bases are a match to TRBD2. The CDR3 runs 11 residues. Trimming at V came to 6 bases and at J to 16 bases, leaving 11 bases not matched to a gene. CDR1 is DFQATT, CDR2 SNEGSKA, per germline (reference sequence). The DNA for the CDR3 is TGCAGTGCAAGCCGCGGGGGGCTTAATTTCTTC. It codes for CSASRGGLNFF.

This chain uses TRBV10-1 with TRBJ2-1; the match to TRBD2 covers 14 bases. The CDR3 extends over 16 amino acids. CDR1 WNHNN and CDR2 SYGVQD come from the germline V gene (reference sequence). V was pared by 4 bases and J by 2 bases, with 1 base of the junction left unmatched. CDR3 region: CASSGLAGGPYNEQFF. Here the CDR3 DNA reads TGCGCCAGCAGTGGACTAGCGGGAGGGCCCTACAATGAGCAGTTCTTC.

The chain is built from TRBV6-6 and TRBJ2-7, with 7 positions matching TRBD2. The CDR3 loop spans 15 amino acids. The V gene's germline CDR1 is MNHNY and CDR2 SVGAGI (reference sequence). J lost 1 base, V lost 2 bases, and 5 bases had no gene match. The CDR3 DNA reads TGTGCCAGCAGTTACAGCGGGGAGGTTTCCTACGAGCAGTACTTC. Protein product: CASSYSGEVSYEQYF.

V gene TRBV28 combines with J gene TRBJ1-5, with D perhaps TRBD1 (6 bases). The V and J ends lost 6 bases and 9 bases respectively, with 15 bases between them. From germline, CDR1 is MDHEN and CDR2 SYDVKM. CDR3 length equals 13 residues. This CDR3 reads CASSLGRGMPQHF. The CDR3 DNA reads as TGTGCCAGCAGCCTTGGAAGGGGGATGCCCCAGCATTTT.

The chain combines TRBV4-2 with TRBJ2-2; 11 bases agree with TRBD2. After removal of 1 base from V and 5 bases from J, the junction contained 6 bases not matched to a gene. CDR1 and CDR2 from the germline V gene are LGHNA and YNFKEQ. CDR3 length: 17 amino acids. For the CDR3, the DNA is TGTGCCAGCAGCCAAGCTTCTGGACTAGCGGGTACCGGGGAGCTGTTTTTT. The encoded protein is CASSQASGLAGTGELFF.

J is TRBJ2-1 and V is TRBV7-9, with D perhaps TRBD2 (6 bases). The CDR3 is made up of 15 amino acids. V lost 5 bases and J lost 8, with 19 bases in between. Germline CDR1 and CDR2: SEHNR and FQNEAQ (reference sequence). CDR3 protein: CASSSGGPRQDEQFF. The CDR3 DNA sequence: TGTGCCAGCAGCAGCGGAGGGCCCCGCCAGGATGAGCAGTTCTTC. The whole variable domain, filled in from reference TRBV7-9 and TRBJ2-1, reads DTGVSQNPRHKITKRGQNVTFRCDPISEHNRLYWYRQTLGQGPEFLTYFQNEAQLEKSRLLSDRFSAERPKGSFSTLEIQRTEQGDSAMYLCASSSGGPRQDEQFFGPGTRLTVL.